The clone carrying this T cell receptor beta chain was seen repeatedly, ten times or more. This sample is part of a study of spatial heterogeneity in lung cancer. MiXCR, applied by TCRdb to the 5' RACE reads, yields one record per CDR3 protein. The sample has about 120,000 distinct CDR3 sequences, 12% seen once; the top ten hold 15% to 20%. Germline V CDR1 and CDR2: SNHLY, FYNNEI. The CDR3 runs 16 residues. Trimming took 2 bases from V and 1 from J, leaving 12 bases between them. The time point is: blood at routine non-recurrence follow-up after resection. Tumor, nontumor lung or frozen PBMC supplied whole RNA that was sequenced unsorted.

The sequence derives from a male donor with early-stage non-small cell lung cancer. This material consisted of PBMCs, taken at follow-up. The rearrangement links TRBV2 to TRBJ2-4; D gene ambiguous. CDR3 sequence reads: CASSEYSLGAKNIQYF. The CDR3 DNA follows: TGTGCCAGCAGTGAATATAGCCTCGGGGCCAAAAACATTCAGTACTTC. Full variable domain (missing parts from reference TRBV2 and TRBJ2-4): EPEVTQTPSHQVTQMGQEVILRCVPISNHLYFYWYRQILGQKVEFLVSFYNNEISEKSEIFDDQFSVERPDGSNFTLKIRSTKLEDSAMYFCASSEYSLGAKNIQYFGAGTRLSVL.